The next 21 T cell receptor beta chains were all read from a single sample in a study of T cells in Graves' hyperthyroidism and ophthalmopathy. TCR beta CDR3 regions were amplified from RNA. A set of HTBI primers served as the primers for a first-round RT-PCR of the TCR CDR3. In TCRdb, the multiplex PCR reads were re-called with MiXCR into one record per CDR3 protein. Of some 700,000 distinct CDR3 sequences listed, 17% are singletons. Material for sequencing was blood. These receptors were collected from a man aged 50-59 years with Graves' hyperthyroidism.

On this clonotype itself: The conserved phenylalanine or tryptophan normally closing the CDR3 is absent here, so this likely arose from a read error. The rearrangement links TRBV7-3 to TRBJ2-7, with a possible D match to TRBD2 (6 bases). The CDR3 extends over 15 amino acids. CDR1 SGHTA and CDR2 FQGTGA come from the germline V gene. Between the trimmed V and J ends, which lost 5 bases and 4 bases, there was a span of 18 bases. CDR3 protein: CASSAEGGRFYEQYL. As DNA, the CDR3 is TGTGCCAGCAGCGCCGAAGGTGGGAGGTTTTACGAGCAGTACCTC.

This clonotype has a count of ten or more. This rearrangement joins TRBV28 to TRBJ2-7; D unresolved. Germline V gene lookup returns CDR1 MDHEN and CDR2 SYDVKM. The V gene lost 3 bases and the J gene lost 5 bases, with 11 bases spanning the gap. CDR3 length equals 13 residues. CDR3 nucleotides: TGTGCCAGCAGTTTCCCGCCGAGGAACGAGCAGTACTTC. Its translation is CASSFPPRNEQYF.

This clonotype was counted between two and nine times. The genes are TRBV28 and TRBJ1-6; D not resolved. Per germline, CDR1 MDHEN and CDR2 SYDVKM. This CDR3 comprises 13 residues. Trimming left V 5 bases short and J 10 bases short, with 12 bases between. The DNA for the CDR3 is TGTGCCAGCAGTCCACCCGCGGTATCACCCCTCCACTTT. Its protein is CASSPPAVSPLHF.

This clonotype was picked up many times. At one boundary the junction diverges from the germline segment, which might be a read error. The CDR3 nucleotides read TGTGCCAGCAGTTTAGCCGGGACAGGGGGCACTGAAGCTTTCTTT. Translated, it gives CASSLAGTGGTEAFF. The chain carries TRBV7-9 and TRBJ1-1; 11 positions agree with TRBD1. From germline, CDR1 is SEHNR and CDR2 FQNEAQ (reference sequence). The CDR3 is 15 amino acids.

This clonotype was seen ten or more times. CDR3: CASSTTGESSYEQYF. The DNA for the CDR3 is TGTGCCAGCAGTACTACAGGGGAATCATCCTACGAGCAGTACTTC. This chain uses TRBV27 with TRBJ2-7; TRBD1 matches at 7 bases. CDR1 and CDR2 from the germline V gene are MNHEY and SMNVEV (reference sequence). The V gene end was trimmed by 5 bases and the J gene end by 1 base; junction bases not matched to a gene: 8. This CDR3 region has 15 residues.

This clonotype was counted between two and nine times. The chain is built from TRBV7-2 and TRBJ2-7, with D unclear. Trimming left V 6 bases short and J 0 bases short, with 12 bases between. The germline V gene encodes CDR1 SGHTA and CDR2 FQGNSA. The length of the CDR3 is 14 residues. The CDR3 DNA reads TGTGCCAGCAGTTCGTGGCAGAGCTCCTACGAGCAGTACTTC. Its protein is CASSSWQSSYEQYF.

This clonotype was seen once. The chain has TRBV14 and TRBJ1-2, with 7 bases lining up with TRBD1. Per the germline V gene, CDR1 is SGHDN and CDR2 is FVKESK. J was trimmed by 6 bases and V by 2 bases; bases with no gene match: 3. The CDR3 contains 13 residues. The DNA for the CDR3 is TGTGCCAGCAGCCAAAGGGGGCGGGATGGCTACACCTTC. Protein: CASSQRGRDGYTF.

In this sample, this clonotype turned up many times. The chain links TRBV11-2 to TRBJ1-4; D not certain. V was cut by 4 bases and J by 0 bases, with 9 bases left in between. Germline CDR1 is SGHAT and CDR2 is FQNNGV. This CDR3 has 15 residues. CDR3 amino acids: CASSSSAATNEKLFF. The CDR3 DNA reads TGTGCCAGCAGCTCCTCGGCTGCAACTAATGAAAAACTGTTTTTT.

The chain couples TRBV2 to TRBJ2-7; TRBD2 aligns across 7 bases. Trimming took 6 bases from V and 5 from J; bases not matched to a gene: 7. Germline V gives CDR1 SNHLY, CDR2 FYNNEI. The CDR3 extends over 13 amino acids. In DNA form, the CDR3 reads TGTGCCAGCAGCCAGACTAGCAACCACGAGCAGTACTTC. Translation: CASSQTSNHEQYF.

The sample holds many counts of this clonotype. CDR3 sequence reads: CASSPGQAVGETQYF. The CDR3 nucleotides read TGTGCCAGCAGCCCCGGACAGGCCGTAGGGGAGACCCAGTACTTC. The rearrangement links TRBV6-1 to TRBJ2-5; 7 bases are a match to TRBD1. With V trimmed by 6 bases and J by 5 bases, 12 bases remained unmatched. Germline CDR1 is MNHNS and CDR2 is SASEGT. CDR3 length equals 15 residues.

The chain recombines TRBV5-6 with TRBJ2-1, with D possibly being TRBD1 (5 bases). The CDR3 sequence is 16 residues long. CDR1 and CDR2 from the germline V gene are SGHDT and YYEEEE. The V gene lost 3 bases and the J gene lost 0 bases, with 13 bases spanning the gap. Here the CDR3 reads CASSSTDSVSYNEQFF. CDR3 DNA sequence: TGTGCCAGCAGCTCCACAGACAGTGTCTCCTACAATGAGCAGTTCTTC. The full variable domain, completed using reference TRBV5-6 and TRBJ2-1, is DAGVTQSPTHLIKTRGQQVTLRCSPKSGHDTVSWYQQALGQGPQFIFQYYEEEERQRGNFPDRFSGHQFPNYSSELNVNALLLGDSALYLCASSSTDSVSYNEQFFGPGTRLTVL.

This clonotype was recorded at least ten times. V is TRBV18 and J is TRBJ2-3; D gene unclear. V dropped 2 bases and J dropped 3 bases, with 3 bases sitting between them. CDR1 and CDR2 (germline): KGHSH, LQKENI. The CDR3 runs to 12 residues. The CDR3 is CASSPGTDTQYF. DNA of the CDR3: TGTGCCAGCTCACCAGGAACAGATACGCAGTATTTT.

This clonotype was recorded many times. The chain recombines TRBV28 with TRBJ2-3, with D perhaps matching TRBD2 (6 bases). V shed 2 bases and J shed 2 bases, with 8 bases lying between them. Germline V gene lookup returns CDR1 MDHEN and CDR2 SYDVKM. The CDR3 covers 14 residues. CDR3 nucleotide sequence: TGTGCCAGCAGTTTAATAGCGGACACAGATACGCAGTATTTT. This translates into CASSLIADTDTQYF.

Concerning this clonotype: This sequence may be a read error, since a much larger clone differs from it by one base. The chain is built from TRBV27 and TRBJ1-4; D call uncertain. The V end was cut by 3 bases, the J end by 1 base, with 6 bases between. Germline CDR1 is MNHEY and CDR2 is SMNVEV (reference sequence). The CDR3 spans 14 residues. The CDR3 loop is CASSFSGTNEKLFF. CDR3 DNA sequence: TGTGCCAGCAGTTTTTCGGGAACTAATGAAAAACTGTTTTTT.

The chain is built from TRBV20-1 and TRBJ2-3; unclear D gene. Germline CDR1 DFQATT, CDR2 SNEGSKA (reference sequence). This CDR3 contains 12 residues. The ends were cut back, 1 base at V and 4 bases at J, with 6 bases in the middle. The CDR3 loop reads CSARVPPDTQYF. CDR3 coding DNA: TGCAGTGCTAGAGTTCCCCCAGATACGCAGTATTTT.

The chain employs TRBV30 and TRBJ2-7, with D perhaps matching TRBD2 (5 bases). Trimming removed 3 bases from V and 6 bases from J, with 18 bases in between. Per germline, CDR1 GTSNPN and CDR2 SVGIG (reference sequence). There are 14 residues in the CDR3. CDR3 DNA: TGTGCCTGGAGCTCCGGGCCAAGGGAGAGCGAGCAGTACTTC. Encoded protein: CAWSSGPRESEQYF.

This clonotype was observed at least ten times. The J gene is TRBJ2-1, the V gene TRBV7-8, with D unclear. Trimming took off 1 base at V and 2 bases at J, with 15 bases between the two ends. Looked up from germline, CDR1 is SGHVS and CDR2 is FQNEAQ. CDR3 length equals 17 residues. The CDR3 DNA is TGTGCCAGCAGCTTAGTGTTAGCTACTGCGACCTACAATGAGCAGTTCTTC. Amino acids: CASSLVLATATYNEQFF.

The table lists this clonotype with many counts. The chain joins TRBV7-8 to TRBJ1-5; no reliable D call. V lost 2 bases, J lost 5 bases, and 10 bases lay in between. This CDR3 has 14 amino acids. CDR1 is SGHVS, CDR2 FQNEAQ, per germline. The CDR3 coding sequence is TGTGCCAGCAGCTTACCCACAGCCGATCAGCCCCAGCATTTT. This codes for CASSLPTADQPQHF.

The J gene is TRBJ2-3, the V gene TRBV10-1; possible D gene TRBD1, 6 bases. Deletions cut 0 bases from V and 6 bases from J, with 13 bases between. The CDR3 is made up of 15 amino acids. Per the germline V gene, CDR1 is WNHNN and CDR2 is SYGVQD (reference sequence). Here the CDR3 reads CASSESGRGKDTQYF. CDR3 DNA sequence: TGCGCCAGCAGTGAGTCGGGCAGGGGAAAGGATACGCAGTATTTT.

In this sample, this clonotype turned up a few times. As DNA, the CDR3 is TGCAGTGCTAGAGACACCAGACTAGCGAGCCTCTACAATGAGCAGTTCTTC. Protein product: CSARDTRLASLYNEQFF. The chain employs TRBV20-1 and TRBJ2-1; 8 positions agree with TRBD2. The CDR3 sequence is 17 residues long. Germline CDR1 is DFQATT and CDR2 is SNEGSKA (reference sequence). Trimming cost V 0 bases and J 3 bases; bases outside gene matches: 10.

This clonotype was detected many times. The gene calls are TRBV12-3 or TRBV12-4 and TRBJ2-5, with TRBD2 matching 7 bases. Trimming cost V 6 bases and J 3 bases; bases outside gene matches: 7. The CDR3 has 14 amino acids. The CDR3 DNA is TGTGCCAGCAGGCTCGTGGGGGGGGAAGAGACCCAGTACTTC. Translation gives CASRLVGGEETQYF.